Each of the 14 T cell receptor beta chains below was sequenced from the same sample in a study of blood T cell repertoires in COVID-19. Clones were read by immunoSEQ multiplex PCR, and TCRdb kept only the in-frame ones, dropping some. This table holds approximately 100,000 clones, 85% found once. Sample: peripheral blood. These receptors originate from a man older than 75 with acute or convalescent COVID-19.

The V gene is TRBV5-1, the J gene TRBJ1-1; a weak D match, TRBD1 (6 bases). CDR1 is SGHRS, CDR2 YFSETQ, per germline. CDR3 length equals 15 residues. Trimming stripped 0 bases from V and 1 base from J, with 10 bases between. The CDR3 protein is CASSLGGGQNTEAFF. The CDR3 region has the DNA TGCGCCAGCAGCTTGGGTGGGGGACAGAACACTGAAGCTTTCTTT.

The gene calls are TRBV28 and TRBJ2-5, with 8 positions matching TRBD2. The CDR3 has 16 amino acids. CDR1 and CDR2 from the germline V gene are MDHEN and SYDVKM. V dropped 5 bases and J dropped 2; count of bases not matched to a gene: 10. The CDR3 DNA sequence: TGTGCCAGCAGTCCGTCGGGGGGGCTAGGGCAAGAGACCCAGTACTTC. Protein product: CASSPSGGLGQETQYF.

The V call is TRBV4-2, the J call TRBJ2-2; weak D call: TRBD1 (6 bases). This CDR3 is built from 15 residues. Deletions cut 4 bases from V and 7 bases from J, with 16 bases between. Germline CDR1 reads LGHNA; CDR2 reads YNFKEQ. The CDR3 sequence: CASSLNRVGNGELFF. CDR3 DNA: TGTGCCAGCAGCCTAAACAGGGTAGGGAACGGGGAGCTGTTTTTT.

This chain joins TRBV27 and TRBJ1-5; a weak D match, TRBD1 (6 bases). The CDR3 loop spans 17 amino acids. CDR1 and CDR2 (germline): MNHEY, SMNVEV (reference sequence). Trimming removed 5 bases at V and 1 base at J, with 18 bases between. CDR3 loop: CASSPTAPTGSNQPQHF. CDR3 sequence (DNA): TGTGCCAGCAGTCCCACCGCGCCAACAGGGAGCAATCAGCCCCAGCATTTT.

V usage is TRBV7-9 and J usage is TRBJ2-7; 7 bases are shared with TRBD1. V was clipped by 7 bases and J by 2 bases; unmatched bases: 8. The CDR3 loop spans 14 amino acids. Germline CDR1 SEHNR, CDR2 FQNEAQ (reference sequence). CDR3 amino acids: CASTHSGTAYEQYF. In DNA form, the CDR3 reads TGTGCCAGCACCCATTCGGGGACAGCCTACGAGCAGTACTTC.

The gene calls are TRBV7-9 and TRBJ2-6, with unresolved D. V was pared by 4 bases and J by 0 bases, with 10 bases between. Germline V lookup: CDR1 SEHNR, CDR2 FQNEAQ (reference sequence). This CDR3 region has 16 residues. In DNA, the CDR3 is TGTGCCAGCAGCTCCGTTATCGGCTCTGGGGCCAACGTCCTGACTTTC. It yields the protein CASSSVIGSGANVLTF.

This rearrangement joins TRBV28 to TRBJ1-3; a possible D gene is TRBD1 (5 bases). CDR1 MDHEN and CDR2 SYDVKM come from the germline V gene. There are 16 residues in the CDR3. V was clipped by 6 bases and J by 3 bases, with 18 bases between them. The CDR3 reads CASRTGEGKIGNTIYF. CDR3 coding DNA: TGTGCCAGCAGGACGGGGGAGGGGAAGATTGGAAACACCATATATTTT. Combining the CDR3 with reference TRBV28 and TRBJ1-3 gives the whole variable domain DVKVTQSSRYLVKRTGEKVFLECVQDMDHENMFWYRQDPGLGLRLIYFSYDVKMKEKGDIPEGYSVSREKKERFSLILESASTNQTSMYLCASRTGEGKIGNTIYFGEGSWLTVV.

A single count supports this clone. This chain uses TRBV25-1 with TRBJ2-2; 9 nucleotides match TRBD2. V dropped 3 bases and J dropped 1; count of bases not matched to a gene: 6. In germline, CDR1 is MGHDK, CDR2 SYGVNS. The CDR3 spans 17 residues. The CDR3 sequence: CASSDSGTSLNTGELFF. The CDR3 DNA is TGTGCCAGCAGTGATTCCGGGACTAGCCTGAACACCGGGGAGCTGTTTTTT.

The rearrangement joins TRBV13 to TRBJ2-7; TRBD2 matches 9 bases. The trim removed 6 bases at V and 5 bases at J, leaving 11 bases unmatched. Germline CDR1 is PRHDT and CDR2 is FYEKMQ (reference sequence). This CDR3 is 15 amino acids long. CDR3 protein: CASRSAGTSRNEQYF. CDR3 sequence (DNA): TGTGCCAGCAGATCAGCCGGGACTAGCCGGAACGAGCAGTACTTC.

The V call is TRBV6-1, the J call TRBJ1-2; D not certain. The length of the CDR3 is 15 residues. V lost 2 bases and J 4 bases, leaving 14 bases between the germline ends. The germline gives CDR1 MNHNS, CDR2 SASEGT. The CDR3 DNA is TGTGCCAGCAGTGAATCTGGCAGGTCGCTCTATGGCTACACCTTC. Translation: CASSESGRSLYGYTF.

The chain couples TRBV3-1 (or the pseudogene TRBV3-2) to TRBJ2-1, with 8 bases matching TRBD2. CDR1 is LGHDT and CDR2 is YNNKEL in the germline V gene (reference sequence). With V trimmed by 2 bases and J by 6 bases, 6 bases remained unmatched. The CDR3 is 15 amino acids. This CDR3 is CASSQRGGGPNEQFF. The CDR3 region has the DNA TGTGCCAGCAGCCAACGGGGGGGAGGGCCCAATGAGCAGTTCTTC.

The chain has TRBV7-6 and TRBJ2-1; TRBD1 aligns across 7 bases. Germline V CDR1 and CDR2: SGHVS, FNYEAQ. V shed 5 bases, J shed 5 bases, and the junction held 9 bases outside the gene matches. The CDR3 runs to 15 residues. In DNA, the CDR3 is TGTGCCAGCAGCATCATTCAGGGGGTCGACAATGAGCAGTTCTTC. Translating it yields CASSIIQGVDNEQFF.

CDR3 protein: CASSVVARSYEQYF. The CDR3 DNA is TGTGCCAGCAGCGTAGTAGCGAGATCCTACGAGCAGTACTTC. J is TRBJ2-7 and V is TRBV9; D is perhaps TRBD2 (5 bases). Trimming stripped 0 bases from V and 1 base from J, with 8 bases between. Germline CDR1 SGDLS, CDR2 YYNGEE. There are 14 residues in the CDR3. The whole variable domain, remainder taken from reference TRBV9 and TRBJ2-7, is DSGVTQTPKHLITATGQRVTLRCSPRSGDLSVYWYQQSLDQGLQFLIQYYNGEERAKGNILERFSAQQFPDLHSELNLSSLELGDSALYFCASSVVARSYEQYFGPGTRLTVT.

This clone was detected ten times or more. The chain uses TRBV5-5 and TRBJ2-7, with D possibly being TRBD1 (5 bases). This CDR3 has 14 residues. Germline lookup yields CDR1 SGHKS and CDR2 YYEKEE (reference sequence). Trimming took off 4 bases at V and 3 bases at J, with 14 bases between the two ends. CDR3 bases: TGTGCCAGCAGCCCACTGGGGCCAGACTACGAGCAGTACTTC. It yields the protein CASSPLGPDYEQYF.